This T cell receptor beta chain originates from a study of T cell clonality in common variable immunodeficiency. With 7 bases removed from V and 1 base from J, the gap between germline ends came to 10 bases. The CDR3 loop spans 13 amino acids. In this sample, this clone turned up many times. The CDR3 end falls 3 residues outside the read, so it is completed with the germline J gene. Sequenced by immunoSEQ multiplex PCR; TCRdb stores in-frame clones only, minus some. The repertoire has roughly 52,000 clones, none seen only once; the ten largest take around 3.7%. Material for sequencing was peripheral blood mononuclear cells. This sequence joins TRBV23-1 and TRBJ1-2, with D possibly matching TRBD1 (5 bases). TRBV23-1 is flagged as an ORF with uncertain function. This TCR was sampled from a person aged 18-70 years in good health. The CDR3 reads CASITGFNYGYTF. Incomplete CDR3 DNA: TGCGCCAGCATCACAGGCTTTAACTATGGC.